This T cell receptor beta chain stems from a study of cytotoxic CD8 clonotypes in ibrutinib-treated CLL (dated by TCRdb to the early 2020s). At the level of the whole study: The cohort included about 15 treatment-naive and approximately eleven relapsed/refractory patients; roughly 17 were IGHV unmutated. The response samples were drawn at a median of 12 months into treatment, with a range of roughly 6 to 40 months. Every remission and progressive disease sample was obtained while ibrutinib was still being received by the patients. Longitudinal samples were available for about 30% of the roughly 86 trial participants. Cryopreserved peripheral blood mononuclear cells were obtained before treatment, at response, and at either sustained remission or disease progression. Partial responses were observed in some 24 patients and complete responses in 2; after a median follow-up of 68 months, remission was maintained in approximately 14 patients and progression was observed in 12. On average, each sample yielded 255,043 productive templates and about 94,000 productive rearrangements.

A MiSeq instrument was used for deep resolution sequencing, which targeted depths ranging from 1 in 1 million up to 1 in 200,000 T cells, with coverage averaging 10x for each clonotype. TCR beta libraries were generated with the immunoSEQ hsTCRB Kit. For the original study's pipeline: ImmunoSEQ Data Assistant and ImmunoSEQ Analyzer were used for data analysis, and V, D and J genes were assigned according to IMGT definitions. Clonality, which ranges from 0 to 1, was calculated as one minus the normalized Shannon entropy of productive rearrangement frequencies. Only overrepresented clonotypes making up at least 0.05% of each patient's repertoire were included in the public clonotype analysis. About a dozen age-matched healthy donor repertoires from immuneACCESS served as clonality controls. TCRdb provides this immuneACCESS table in a form limited to in-frame rearrangements. Some clones are lacking; in checked studies, under half of them reflect an unresolved V gene, and why the rest are absent is not known. V, J and clone size are those of that table, while D and trimming were read from the DNA. Within this sample are 160,000 or so clones, with nearly 90% of them counted one time only. Around 3.1% of the sample goes to the ten largest clones.

With respect to this clone: Which antigen it targets is not known. No qualities accompany the bases; no much larger clone lies one base away.

What this sample's time point label stands for: progressive disease on ibrutinib. For TCR beta library preparation, roughly 2 micrograms of genomic DNA were extracted from the cryopreserved PBMCs. Longitudinal blood samples from CLL patients receiving ibrutinib monotherapy were subjected to high-throughput TCR beta sequencing. The patients took part in an open-label, single-center phase 2 trial of ibrutinib monotherapy. Overall results and qualifications from the work: At ibrutinib response clonality went up, during sustained remission it held steady, and at progression it dropped back toward baseline. Lymph node repertoires were not examined, and the timing of sampling was not matched between patients in sustained remission and those whose disease progressed. Baseline clonality exceeded that of age-matched healthy donors and correlated strongly with circulating CD8+ T-cell counts. Public clonotypes were rare and either contracted or stayed stable during treatment, and the rise in clonality at ibrutinib response reflected the expansion of private clonotypes.

Trimming takes 5 bases off V and 0 bases off J; junction bases not matched to a gene: 9. The CDR3 measures 17 amino acids from cysteine to phenylalanine. Only the CDR3 portion is preserved as DNA: 51 bases, with reading frame beginning at the first base. The CDR1 and CDR2 encoded by the germline V gene (reference sequence) are SEHNR and FQNEAQ. The sample here was PBMCs, taken at disease progression, from a patient treated with ibrutinib. Here the chain combines TRBV7-9 and TRBJ1-1, with 10 bases aligning to TRBD1. The receptor's source is a human donor with chronic lymphocytic leukemia. Read as DNA, the sequence is TGTGCCAGCAGCCCCGGGACAGGGGAATTCATGAACACTGAAGCTTTCTTT. Its protein product is CASSPGTGEFMNTEAFF.